The 30 T cell receptor beta chains presented below share a single source sample, sequenced in a study of persistence of HIV-infected CD4 T cells. The immunoSEQ assay was version 4, run in survey mode. Profiling relied on immunoSEQ multiplex PCR, and the TCRdb table lists in-frame clones only, not all of them. The data hold 35,000 to 50,000 clones, with around 89% observed a single time. Anti-CD3/anti-CD28 beads served as a nonspecific positive control stimulus. Responding CD4+ T cells were sorted by upregulation of both CD40 ligand and CD69. These receptors lack a known antigen. The input for sequencing was CD4+ T cells sorted from PBMCs after roughly 20-hour stimulation, taken from a patient who received antiretroviral therapy. Receptor source: an adult man with HIV who was CMV-seropositive.

The chain uses TRBV28 and TRBJ2-1; D possibly matches TRBD1 or TRBD2 (6 bases each). This CDR3 is 12 amino acids long. Trimming took 5 bases from V and 12 from J, leaving 14 bases between them. The V gene's germline CDR1 is MDHEN and CDR2 SYDVKM. CDR3 amino acids: CASSPGAWRQFF. CDR3 coding DNA: TGTGCCAGCAGTCCGGGGGCTTGGCGGCAGTTCTTC.

This rearrangement joins TRBV10-2 to TRBJ1-3, with D maybe TRBD1 (5 bases). CDR1 is WSHSY and CDR2 is SAAADI in the germline V gene. V gave up 6 bases and J gave up 0 bases, with 9 bases separating them. The CDR3 is 14 amino acids. The CDR3 sequence: CASRVQDSGNTIYF. For the CDR3, the DNA is TGCGCCAGCAGAGTACAGGACTCTGGAAACACCATATATTTT.

The chain couples TRBV7-8 to TRBJ2-6; D is uncertain. Deletions cut 7 bases from V and 0 bases from J, with 4 bases between. Germline loops: CDR1 SGHVS, CDR2 FQNEAQ. The CDR3 extends over 13 amino acids. CDR3 amino acids: CASTRSGANVLTF. The CDR3 region has the DNA TGTGCCAGCACTCGCTCTGGGGCCAACGTCCTGACTTTC.

This chain links TRBV3-1 (or the pseudogene TRBV3-2) with TRBJ1-4, with D possibly being TRBD1 (6 bases). Germline V gene data show CDR1 as LGHDT and CDR2 as YNNKEL (reference sequence). The V and J ends lost 3 bases and 8 bases respectively, with 16 bases between them. This CDR3 spans 15 amino acids. In nucleotides, the CDR3 is TGTGCCAGCAGCCAGTCAGGGGCCGCCTCCGAAAAACTGTTTTTT. It yields the protein CASSQSGAASEKLFF.

The V and J genes are TRBV27 and TRBJ2-3; D is ambiguous. Germline V gives CDR1 MNHEY, CDR2 SMNVEV (reference sequence). Trimming shortened V by 3 bases and J by 3 bases, and 7 bases separated the two germline ends. The CDR3 totals 13 residues. The CDR3 is CASSFMATDTQYF. Here the CDR3 DNA reads TGTGCCAGCAGTTTTATGGCGACAGATACGCAGTATTTT.

This sequence joins TRBV30 and TRBJ1-6; D is unclear. The CDR3 covers 14 residues. CDR1 and CDR2 (germline): GTSNPN, SVGIG (reference sequence). Trimming shortened V by 4 bases and J by 0 bases, and 7 bases separated the two germline ends. The CDR3 DNA follows: TGTGCCTGGACGGAGGGCTCCTATAATTCACCCCTCCACTTT. Protein: CAWTEGSYNSPLHF.

This chain uses TRBV2 with TRBJ1-2; D is perhaps TRBD1 (6 bases). Trimming cost V 8 bases and J 3 bases, with 16 bases left between them. Germline V CDR1 and CDR2: SNHLY, FYNNEI. The CDR3 covers 14 residues. The CDR3 loop reads CASLVGGADYGYTF. The CDR3 DNA follows: TGTGCCAGCCTGGTCGGGGGCGCGGACTATGGCTACACCTTC.

Concerning this clone itself: This same CDR3 is encoded by further DNA sequences in the sample. This rearrangement joins TRBV3-1 (or the pseudogene TRBV3-2) to TRBJ1-1; unclear D gene. The V gene lost 2 bases and the J gene lost 4 bases, with 2 bases spanning the gap. Germline V gene sequence: CDR1 LGHDT, CDR2 YNNKEL (reference sequence). There are 11 residues in the CDR3. The DNA for the CDR3 is TGTGCCAGCAGCCAATTCACTGAAGCTTTCTTT. This sequence encodes CASSQFTEAFF.

The chain joins TRBV6-1 to TRBJ1-4; 7 positions match TRBD1. The CDR3 consists of 15 residues. V shed 0 bases, J shed 6 bases, and the junction held 4 bases outside the gene matches. Germline V gives CDR1 MNHNS, CDR2 SASEGT. CDR3: CASSEANRGYEKLFF. The CDR3, as DNA: TGTGCCAGCAGTGAAGCTAACAGGGGTTATGAAAAACTGTTTTTT.

The gene calls are TRBV3-1 (or the pseudogene TRBV3-2) and TRBJ2-7; TRBD1 might be the D (5 bases). Per the germline V gene, CDR1 is LGHDT and CDR2 is YNNKEL (reference sequence). This CDR3 has 12 amino acids. V lost 3 bases, J lost 8 bases, and 11 bases lay in between. CDR3 in DNA: TGTGCCAGCAGCCACGCAGGGTTGAAGCAGTACTTC. Its protein product is CASSHAGLKQYF.

The chain couples TRBV6-6 to TRBJ2-3; D unresolved. CDR1 is MNHNY and CDR2 is SVGAGI in the germline V gene (reference sequence). The CDR3 extends over 18 amino acids. V was cut by 5 bases and J by 0 bases, with 21 bases left in between. CDR3 protein: CASSPSPGRRASTDTQYF. The CDR3 nucleotides are TGTGCCAGCAGTCCGAGTCCGGGCCGACGTGCTAGCACAGATACGCAGTATTTT.

The chain links TRBV6-6 to TRBJ2-7; D unclear. V was clipped by 5 bases and J by 3 bases, with 23 bases between them. The length of the CDR3 is 17 residues. CDR1 is MNHNY, CDR2 SVGAGI, per germline (reference sequence). The DNA for the CDR3 is TGTGCCAGCAGTCCCATGTCGAGAGGCTTCTATATCTACGAGCAGTACTTC. It codes for CASSPMSRGFYIYEQYF.

The chain recombines TRBV6-5 with TRBJ2-3, with 7 bases aligning to TRBD1. The V gene's germline CDR1 is MNHEY and CDR2 SVGAGI. Germline trimming cut 2 bases from V and 0 bases from J; bases unmatched to any gene: 5. The CDR3 runs 16 residues. For the CDR3, the DNA is TGTGCCAGCAGTTACAAGTGGGGACAGAGCACAGATACGCAGTATTTT. Residues: CASSYKWGQSTDTQYF.

The chain links TRBV28 to TRBJ1-1; TRBD1 might be the D (5 bases). The germline CDR1 and CDR2 sequences are MDHEN and SYDVKM. The CDR3 runs 15 residues. Trimming left V 8 bases short and J 0 bases short, with 16 bases between. The chain's CDR3 is CASPGARGVNTEAFF. In nucleotides, the CDR3 is TGTGCCAGCCCCGGGGCGCGGGGGGTGAACACTGAAGCTTTCTTT.

This chain connects TRBV7-2 to TRBJ1-3, with D perhaps TRBD1 (6 bases). V was clipped by 2 bases and J by 2 bases, with 10 bases between them. This CDR3 is 15 amino acids long. Germline-derived CDR1 and CDR2 are SGHTA and FQGNSA. The CDR3 region is CASSLRPGAGNTIYF. CDR3 nucleotide sequence: TGTGCCAGCAGCTTACGCCCAGGGGCTGGAAACACCATATATTTT.

The CDR3 DNA sequence: TGTGCCAGCAGCTTGGGAGGGTTTAGCAATCAGCCCCAGCATTTT. This encodes CASSLGGFSNQPQHF. The chain recombines TRBV5-6 with TRBJ1-5; no definite D call. Per germline, CDR1 SGHDT and CDR2 YYEEEE. Trimming shortened V by 0 bases and J by 0 bases, and 7 bases separated the two germline ends. CDR3 length: 15 amino acids.

This chain links TRBV10-1 with TRBJ2-3; 12 bases align to TRBD2. J lost 0 bases, V lost 5 bases, and 3 bases had no gene match. The CDR3 covers 16 residues. Germline CDR1 reads WNHNN; CDR2 reads SYGVQD (reference sequence). CDR3 residues: CASSPGLAGSTDTQYF. The CDR3 coding sequence is TGCGCCAGCAGTCCTGGACTAGCGGGGAGCACAGATACGCAGTATTTT.

The CDR3 region is CASSERFSPTSSYEQYF. The DNA for the CDR3 is TGTGCCAGCAGTGAACGTTTTAGTCCCACTAGCTCCTACGAGCAGTACTTC. The chain uses TRBV6-1 and TRBJ2-7; tentatively, D is TRBD2 (5 bases). Germline CDR1 and CDR2: MNHNS and SASEGT. V dropped 2 bases and J dropped 0 bases, with 17 bases sitting between them. The CDR3 consists of 17 residues.

The V gene is TRBV27, the J gene TRBJ2-1, with TRBD1 as a possible D gene (6 bases). CDR1 MNHEY and CDR2 SMNVEV come from the germline V gene (reference sequence). The CDR3 spans 12 residues. V lost 6 bases to trimming and J lost 10 bases, with 13 bases between them. The CDR3 protein is CASSLQGTEQFF. The DNA of the CDR3 is TGTGCCAGCAGCTTACAGGGCACGGAGCAGTTCTTC.

The chain uses TRBV6-5 and TRBJ2-7; D remains ambiguous. This CDR3 is 13 amino acids long. The ends were cut back, 4 bases at V and 6 bases at J, with 13 bases in the middle. CDR1 and CDR2 (germline): MNHEY, SVGAGI. For the CDR3, the DNA is TGTGCCAGCAGTTTCCGAAGCAGAGGCGAGCAGTACTTC. This translates into CASSFRSRGEQYF.

V and J are TRBV6-5 and TRBJ1-4, with D maybe TRBD1 (5 bases). The V end lost 0 bases, the J end lost 3 bases, and 11 bases lay between the germline ends. Germline lookup yields CDR1 MNHEY and CDR2 SVGAGI. The length of the CDR3 is 16 residues. CDR3 protein: CASSYSWGSANEKLFF. CDR3 DNA sequence: TGTGCCAGCAGTTACTCCTGGGGGTCGGCTAATGAAAAACTGTTTTTT.

The chain couples TRBV7-8 to TRBJ2-1; 8 bases match TRBD1. The V segment lost 5 bases and the J segment 6 bases; nucleotides outside the gene matches: 12. The germline V gene has CDR1 SGHVS and CDR2 FQNEAQ. The CDR3 is 16 amino acids. The CDR3 sequence: CASSPKRTGRGNEQFF. The CDR3 DNA follows: TGTGCCAGCAGCCCAAAAAGGACAGGGCGTGGCAATGAGCAGTTCTTC.

The genes are TRBV5-5 and TRBJ2-1; no reliable D call. Germline values: CDR1 SGHKS, CDR2 YYEKEE (reference sequence). This CDR3 has 13 residues. Between the trimmed V and J ends, which lost 1 base and 3 bases, there was a span of 5 bases. The CDR3, as DNA: TGTGCCAGCAGCTTGCAGAGCTACAATGAGCAGTTCTTC. It is translated as CASSLQSYNEQFF.

This clone is a singleton in its sample. This chain links TRBV2 with TRBJ2-1, with D hard to call. Germline lookup yields CDR1 SNHLY and CDR2 FYNNEI. The CDR3 loop spans 12 amino acids. The V gene lost 2 bases and the J gene lost 4 bases, with 3 bases spanning the gap. The CDR3 DNA reads as TGTGCCAGCAGTGAAATATACAATGAGCAGTTCTTC. Translating it yields CASSEIYNEQFF. The full variable domain, completed using reference TRBV2 and TRBJ2-1, is EPEVTQTPSHQVTQMGQEVILRCVPISNHLYFYWYRQILGQKVEFLVSFYNNEISEKSEIFDDQFSVERPDGSNFTLKIRSTKLEDSAMYFCASSEIYNEQFFGPGTRLTVL.

This chain connects TRBV2 to TRBJ2-3; 8 bases align to TRBD1. This CDR3 comprises 15 residues. The germline CDR1 and CDR2 sequences are SNHLY and FYNNEI. Trimming removed 8 bases from V and 2 bases from J; junction bases left unmatched: 9. In DNA, the CDR3 is TGTGCCAGCGGAAGTGGGCAGGGGGCCACAGATACGCAGTATTTT. Its protein is CASGSGQGATDTQYF.

The genes are TRBV5-1 and TRBJ1-1; TRBD1 agrees at 7 bases. This CDR3 has 13 residues. Germline V CDR1 and CDR2: SGHRS, YFSETQ. The J segment lost 6 bases and the V segment lost 2 bases, leaving 4 bases of the junction unmatched. CDR3 nucleotides: TGCGCCAGCAGCTTCCGACAGGGCCCTGAAGCTTTCTTT. This translates into CASSFRQGPEAFF.

The chain employs TRBV9 and TRBJ2-2; D uncertain. The CDR3 runs to 13 residues. V was shortened by 0 bases and J by 5 bases, with 5 bases between the two germline ends. Germline V CDR1 and CDR2: SGDLS, YYNGEE. The CDR3 coding sequence is TGTGCCAGCAGCGTAGCCTTTACCGGGGAGCTGTTTTTT. This translates into CASSVAFTGELFF. Drawing the rest from reference TRBV9 and TRBJ2-2, the complete variable domain is DSGVTQTPKHLITATGQRVTLRCSPRSGDLSVYWYQQSLDQGLQFLIQYYNGEERAKGNILERFSAQQFPDLHSELNLSSLELGDSALYFCASSVAFTGELFFGEGSRLTVL.

The V gene is TRBV2, the J gene TRBJ1-4; 12 bases are shared with TRBD1. Germline assignment: CDR1 SNHLY and CDR2 FYNNEI. The CDR3 runs 14 residues. Trimming at V came to 6 bases and at J to 8 bases, leaving 4 bases not matched to a gene. CDR3 residues: CASRGTGGREKLFF. The CDR3 DNA reads as TGTGCCAGCAGAGGGACAGGGGGCCGAGAAAAACTGTTTTTT.

This clone has only one observation. In DNA form, the CDR3 reads TGTGCCAGCAGTGACAAGGGCAGGGGGAACACCGGGGAGCTGTTTTTT. It yields the protein CASSDKGRGNTGELFF. The chain joins TRBV6-4 to TRBJ2-2, with a weak D call TRBD1 (6 bases). The CDR3 sequence is 16 residues long. V gave up 2 bases and J gave up 1 base, with 11 bases separating them. The germline CDR1 and CDR2 sequences are MRHNA and SNTAGT.

The chain employs TRBV7-9 and TRBJ2-1; tentative D call: TRBD2 (6 bases). This CDR3 region has 18 residues. Germline loops: CDR1 SEHNR, CDR2 FQNEAQ (reference sequence). V was shortened by 3 bases and J by 0 bases, with 18 bases between the two germline ends. The CDR3 coding sequence is TGTGCCAGCAGCTTTCAGGCTACCGGAGGGAGCTCCTACAATGAGCAGTTCTTC. Its translation: CASSFQATGGSSYNEQFF.